The 28 T cell receptor beta chains presented below share a single source sample, sequenced in a study of shared clonotypes between healthy human individuals. The method was immunoSEQ multiplex PCR; TCRdb's version includes in-frame clones alone and lacks a portion of them. This sample has 300,000 to 350,000 clones, with more than 60% found just once. The sequenced material came from memory CD4+ T cells sorted from blood. Subset noted: CD45RA-negative fraction. These TCRs come from a man in his thirties or forties in good health.

A few counts support this clone. The CDR3 here is CASSPAGTGGNGYTF. CDR3 nucleotide sequence: TGTGCCAGCAGTCCAGCTGGGACAGGGGGGAATGGCTACACCTTC. This sequence joins TRBV28 and TRBJ1-2, with TRBD1 matching over 11 bases. There are 15 residues in the CDR3. Germline V gene sequence: CDR1 MDHEN, CDR2 SYDVKM. V gave up 5 bases and J gave up 6 bases; unmatched junction bases: 8.

The chain joins TRBV7-2 to TRBJ2-7; D gene ambiguous. The V gene lost 1 base and the J gene lost 2 bases, with 9 bases spanning the gap. Germline V lookup: CDR1 SGHTA, CDR2 FQGNSA. The CDR3 runs to 14 residues. The CDR3 coding sequence is TGTGCCAGCAGCTTAGTTAAGAGTGCCTACGAGCAGTACTTC. It yields the protein CASSLVKSAYEQYF.

This sequence joins TRBV28 and TRBJ2-1; D remains unclear. Trimming pared 8 bases from V and 5 bases from J, leaving 10 bases between. The CDR3 totals 12 residues. Germline V gene sequence: CDR1 MDHEN, CDR2 SYDVKM. The CDR3 DNA sequence: TGTGCCAGCTCGAGAGGAAACAATGAGCAGTTCTTC. Its protein is CASSRGNNEQFF. The variable domain in full, completed from reference TRBV28 and TRBJ2-1, reads DVKVTQSSRYLVKRTGEKVFLECVQDMDHENMFWYRQDPGLGLRLIYFSYDVKMKEKGDIPEGYSVSREKKERFSLILESASTNQTSMYLCASSRGNNEQFFGPGTRLTVL.

This clone was counted only a few times. Distinct nucleotide sequences in the sample also encode this CDR3. The rearrangement links TRBV7-9 to TRBJ2-2; 7 bases match TRBD2. This CDR3 contains 16 residues. V gave up 0 bases and J gave up 5 bases; unmatched junction bases: 6. Germline V gene lookup returns CDR1 SEHNR and CDR2 FQNEAQ (reference sequence). The DNA of the CDR3 is TGTGCCAGCAGCTTAGCGCTCGCGGGAGTTACCGGGGAGCTGTTTTTT. Its translation is CASSLALAGVTGELFF.

The chain employs TRBV25-1 and TRBJ2-2; D remains ambiguous. Germline V lookup: CDR1 MGHDK, CDR2 SYGVNS. The CDR3 runs 13 residues. V was trimmed by 2 bases and J by 5 bases, leaving 6 bases between them. The CDR3 bases are TGTGCCAGCAGTGAACTACTGACCGGGGAGCTGTTTTTT. Its translation is CASSELLTGELFF. The whole variable domain, remainder taken from reference TRBV25-1 and TRBJ2-2, is EADIYQTPRYLVIGTGKKITLECSQTMGHDKMYWYQQDPGMELHLIHYSYGVNSTEKGDLSSESTVSRIRTEHFPLTLESARPSHTSQYLCASSELLTGELFFGEGSRLTVL.

This clone was found a few times. This chain connects TRBV5-5 to TRBJ2-1, with TRBD2 matching 11 bases. There are 15 residues in the CDR3. Germline CDR1 SGHKS, CDR2 YYEKEE (reference sequence). Trimming took 4 bases from V and 5 from J; bases not matched to a gene: 5. CDR3 amino acids: CASSRLAGLDNEQFF. CDR3 nucleotide sequence: TGTGCCAGCAGCCGACTAGCGGGACTGGACAATGAGCAGTTCTTC.

This chain links TRBV30 with TRBJ2-7, with D maybe TRBD1 (6 bases). The germline gives CDR1 GTSNPN, CDR2 SVGIG (reference sequence). V was trimmed by 3 bases and J by 5 bases, leaving 17 bases between them. This CDR3 contains 14 residues. CDR3: CAWRVGRGIHEQYF. The DNA of the CDR3 is TGTGCCTGGAGGGTAGGCAGGGGAATCCACGAGCAGTACTTC.

Remarks on this clone: Germline and junction disagree at one end, which may indicate a read error. The chain combines TRBV7-7 with TRBJ2-5, with D perhaps TRBD1 or TRBD2 (5 bases each). The germline gives CDR1 SSHAT, CDR2 FNYEAQ (reference sequence). The CDR3 totals 14 residues. The CDR3 loop reads CASSNRDGSETQYF. The CDR3 region has the DNA TGTGCTAGCAGCAACCGGGACGGATCAGAGACCCAGTACTTC.

This rearrangement joins TRBV6-5 to TRBJ2-5; D tentatively fits TRBD1 or TRBD2 (5 bases each). Trimming cost V 5 bases and J 1 base, with 11 bases left between them. The CDR3 has 14 amino acids. Germline V gene sequence: CDR1 MNHEY, CDR2 SVGAGI. DNA for the CDR3: TGTGCCAGCAGTCGAGGGGTCCCCCAAGAGACCCAGTACTTC. Residues: CASSRGVPQETQYF.

This clone was seen once. The V gene is TRBV5-1, the J gene TRBJ2-2; possibly TRBD1 or TRBD2 for D (5 bases each). Germline loops: CDR1 SGHRS, CDR2 YFSETQ. The CDR3 contains 15 residues. V was pared by 3 bases and J by 2 bases, with 11 bases between. The CDR3 nucleotides read TGCGCCAGCAGCTCCCTTGGGGGAAACACCGGGGAGCTGTTTTTT. Encoded protein: CASSSLGGNTGELFF.

The chain recombines TRBV5-1 with TRBJ1-3; D not resolved. There are 16 residues in the CDR3. V was clipped by 0 bases and J by 0 bases, with 10 bases between them. Germline CDR1 and CDR2: SGHRS and YFSETQ. Here the CDR3 DNA reads TGCGCCAGCAGCTTGGTTATGGGAAGCTCTGGAAACACCATATATTTT. It specifies CASSLVMGSSGNTIYF.

The genes are TRBV5-4 and TRBJ2-7, with D hard to call. Germline values: CDR1 SGHNT, CDR2 YYREEE (reference sequence). This CDR3 has 13 residues. The V gene lost 0 bases and the J gene lost 6 bases, with 10 bases spanning the gap. The CDR3 region has the DNA TGTGCCAGCAGCTTGGCCTTAAGTCTCGAGCAGTACTTC. It specifies CASSLALSLEQYF.

This clone was recorded a few times. The rearrangement joins TRBV5-1 to TRBJ1-1; D is unclear. Germline-derived CDR1 and CDR2 are SGHRS and YFSETQ. V gave up 0 bases and J gave up 2 bases, with 8 bases separating them. The CDR3 has 14 residues. The CDR3: CASSLGSTNTEAFF. Here the CDR3 DNA reads TGCGCCAGCAGCTTGGGGTCGACTAACACTGAAGCTTTCTTT. Based on the CDR3 plus reference TRBV5-1 and TRBJ1-1, the full variable domain is KAGVTQTPRYLIKTRGQQVTLSCSPISGHRSVSWYQQTPGQGLQFLFEYFSETQRNKGNFPGRFSGRQFSNSRSEMNVSTLELGDSALYLCASSLGSTNTEAFFGQGTRLTVV.

The chain recombines TRBV2 with TRBJ2-1; D may be TRBD2 (5 bases). Looked up from germline, CDR1 is SNHLY and CDR2 is FYNNEI. CDR3 length equals 14 residues. Trimming pared 4 bases from V and 4 bases from J, leaving 11 bases between. The CDR3, as DNA: TGTGCCAGCAGTGGAGTGGCGGGTTACAATGAGCAGTTCTTC. Its translation: CASSGVAGYNEQFF.

The chain recombines TRBV4-1 with TRBJ2-1, with D perhaps matching TRBD1 or TRBD2 (5 bases each). V lost 4 bases and J 4 bases, leaving 8 bases between the germline ends. The germline V gene has CDR1 MGHRA and CDR2 YSYEKL. This CDR3 region has 13 residues. The CDR3 region is CASSLGAYNEQFF. The CDR3, as DNA: TGCGCCAGCAGCCTCGGGGCTTACAATGAGCAGTTCTTC.

CDR3 coding DNA: TGTGCCAGCAGCCCTACTAGCGTAAGGCAAGAGACCCAGTACTTC. Translating it yields CASSPTSVRQETQYF. This chain joins TRBV11-2 and TRBJ2-5; 7 bases match TRBD2. There are 15 residues in the CDR3. The germline CDR1 and CDR2 sequences are SGHAT and FQNNGV. Unmatched junction bases numbered 8, after V lost 5 bases and J lost 2 bases.

The chain couples TRBV4-3 to TRBJ2-1; TRBD2 matches 8 bases. Germline V gene sequence: CDR1 LGHNA, CDR2 YSLEER. This CDR3 is built from 16 residues. With V trimmed by 0 bases and J by 6 bases, 7 bases remained unmatched. The CDR3: CASSQEAGVVGNEQFF. DNA of the CDR3: TGCGCCAGCAGCCAAGAAGCGGGGGTTGTGGGCAATGAGCAGTTCTTC.

This clone showed up just once. This chain uses TRBV30 with TRBJ2-3, with TRBD1 identical over 7 bases. This CDR3 contains 11 residues. Germline V gene lookup returns CDR1 GTSNPN and CDR2 SVGIG (reference sequence). V dropped 5 bases and J dropped 8; count of bases not matched to a gene: 4. The DNA of the CDR3 is TGTGCCTGGGGAGGACAGGCTACGCAGTATTTT. This encodes CAWGGQATQYF. Full variable domain (missing parts from reference TRBV30 and TRBJ2-3): SQTIHQWPATLVQPVGSPLSLECTVEGTSNPNLYWYRQAAGRGLQLLFYSVGIGQISSEVPQNLSASRPQDRQFILSSKKLLLSDSGFYLCAWGGQATQYFGPGTRLTVL.

The chain recombines TRBV2 with TRBJ2-1; possible D gene TRBD2, 6 bases. V lost 1 base and J 6 bases, leaving 10 bases between the germline ends. This CDR3 region has 14 residues. Germline CDR1 and CDR2: SNHLY and FYNNEI. The CDR3 DNA is TGTGCCAGCAGTGAAGAGTTCGGGGGCAATGAGCAGTTCTTC. Encoded protein: CASSEEFGGNEQFF.

CDR3: CASSFTSGNMNEQFF. The CDR3 region has the DNA TGTGCCAGCAGCTTCACTAGCGGGAATATGAATGAGCAGTTCTTC. This chain uses TRBV7-2 with TRBJ2-1; 10 bases map to TRBD2. CDR3 length: 15 amino acids. Germline assignment: CDR1 SGHTA and CDR2 FQGNSA. V lost 3 bases and J lost 7; bases outside the gene matches: 6.

The CDR3 coding sequence is TGCGCCACCAGGTCCAATAGCAATCAGCCCCAGCATTTT. It codes for CATRSNSNQPQHF. V and J are TRBV10-2 and TRBJ1-5; D gene uncertain. Deletions cut 10 bases from V and 0 bases from J, with 10 bases between. Germline loops: CDR1 WSHSY, CDR2 SAAADI. The CDR3 loop spans 13 amino acids.

As to this clone: It differs at one base from a far larger clone, so likely a read error. The chain joins TRBV7-9 to TRBJ2-7; D gene ambiguous. This CDR3 contains 11 residues. V shed 1 base and J shed 5 bases, with 3 bases lying between them. Germline CDR1 and CDR2: SEHNR and FQNEAQ (reference sequence). CDR3 protein: CASSLVDEQYF. The DNA for the CDR3 is TGTGCCAGCAGCTTAGTGGACGAGCAGTACTTC.

J is TRBJ1-4 and V is TRBV18; D is uncertain. Trimming removed 2 bases at V and 4 bases at J, with 11 bases between. The CDR3 length is 15 residues. CDR1 and CDR2 (germline): KGHSH, LQKENI. CDR3 protein: CASSPIKGFNEKLFF. CDR3 nucleotide sequence: TGTGCCAGCTCACCAATTAAAGGGTTTAATGAAAAACTGTTTTTT.

The rearrangement joins TRBV27 to TRBJ2-7; D is uncertain. Germline CDR1 reads MNHEY; CDR2 reads SMNVEV (reference sequence). This CDR3 contains 13 residues. With 6 bases removed from V and 1 base from J, the gap between germline ends came to 10 bases. CDR3: CASSGVDSYEQYF. In nucleotides, the CDR3 is TGTGCCAGCAGCGGCGTAGATTCCTACGAGCAGTACTTC.

The chain joins TRBV30 to TRBJ1-5, with D uncertain. The CDR3 loop spans 15 amino acids. Per germline, CDR1 GTSNPN and CDR2 SVGIG (reference sequence). The V end was cut by 2 bases, the J end by 6 bases, with 17 bases between. CDR3 sequence: CAWSPSSRVGQPQHF. CDR3 DNA: TGTGCCTGGAGTCCCTCTTCCCGTGTGGGTCAGCCCCAGCATTTT.

The chain recombines TRBV28 with TRBJ2-2, with D possibly being TRBD1 (5 bases). CDR1 MDHEN and CDR2 SYDVKM come from the germline V gene. Trimming removed 7 bases from V and 5 bases from J, with 14 bases in between. CDR3 length: 14 residues. The CDR3, as DNA: TGTGCCAGCACCTCCCGAGACAGAACCGGGGAGCTGTTTTTT. This sequence encodes CASTSRDRTGELFF.

The rearrangement uses TRBV6-6 and TRBJ2-3; 8 bases line up with TRBD2. With V trimmed by 5 bases and J by 4 bases, 8 bases remained unmatched. The length of the CDR3 is 15 residues. The germline CDR1 and CDR2 sequences are MNHNY and SVGAGI (reference sequence). In DNA, the CDR3 is TGTGCCAGCAGTAGGACTAGCAGTATGTCAGATACGCAGTATTTT. Translated: CASSRTSSMSDTQYF.

This sequence joins TRBV7-9 and TRBJ2-1, with 11 bases fitting TRBD1. Germline V gives CDR1 SEHNR, CDR2 FQNEAQ (reference sequence). The ends lost 8 bases at V and 5 bases at J; junction bases unmatched: 5. CDR3 size: 14 residues. The CDR3 region is CASDGTGGDNEQFF. Written as DNA, the CDR3 is TGTGCCAGCGACGGGACAGGGGGGGACAATGAGCAGTTCTTC.